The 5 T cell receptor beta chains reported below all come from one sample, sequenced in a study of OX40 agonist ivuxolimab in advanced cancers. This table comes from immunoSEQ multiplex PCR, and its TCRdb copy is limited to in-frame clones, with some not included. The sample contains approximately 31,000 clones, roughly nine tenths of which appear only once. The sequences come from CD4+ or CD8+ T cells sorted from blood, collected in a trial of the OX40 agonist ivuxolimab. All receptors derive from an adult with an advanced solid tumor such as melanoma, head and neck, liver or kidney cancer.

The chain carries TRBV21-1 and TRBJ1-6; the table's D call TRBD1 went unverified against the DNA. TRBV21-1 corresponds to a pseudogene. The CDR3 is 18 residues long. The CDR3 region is CASSNRDRGRGVNSPLHF. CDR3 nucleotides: TGTGCCAGCAGCAACCGGGACAGGGGGCGAGGGGTAAATTCACCCCTCCACTTT.

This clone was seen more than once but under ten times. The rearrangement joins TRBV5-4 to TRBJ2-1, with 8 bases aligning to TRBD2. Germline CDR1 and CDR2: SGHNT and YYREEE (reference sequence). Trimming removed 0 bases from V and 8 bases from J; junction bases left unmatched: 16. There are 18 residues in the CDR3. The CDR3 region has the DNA TGTGCCAGCAGCTTGGAAACTAGCGGACCCCTAATTGCGCATGAGCAGTTCTTC. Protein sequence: CASSLETSGPLIAHEQFF.

In nucleotides, the CDR3 is TGTGCCAGCCAAAGCGGGGGGAACTACGAGCAGTACTTC. It codes for CASQSGGNYEQYF. The chain combines TRBV28 with TRBJ2-5; 9 bases line up with TRBD2. The J call is uncertain, as TRBJ2-7 better fits the DNA end. CDR3 length equals 13 residues. Looked up from germline, CDR1 is MDHEN and CDR2 is SYDVKM.

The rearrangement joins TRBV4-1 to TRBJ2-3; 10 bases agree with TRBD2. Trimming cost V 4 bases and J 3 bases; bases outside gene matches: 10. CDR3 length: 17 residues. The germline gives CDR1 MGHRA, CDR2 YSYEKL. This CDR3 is CASSLGQRGGFTDTQYF. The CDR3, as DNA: TGCGCCAGCAGCCTCGGTCAGCGGGGGGGATTTACAGATACGCAGTATTTT.

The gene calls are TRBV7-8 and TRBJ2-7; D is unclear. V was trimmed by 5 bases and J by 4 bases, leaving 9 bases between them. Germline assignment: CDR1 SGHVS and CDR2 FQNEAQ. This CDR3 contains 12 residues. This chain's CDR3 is CASSLVGYEQYF. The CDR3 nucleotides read TGTGCCAGCAGCCTCGTGGGGTACGAGCAGTACTTC.